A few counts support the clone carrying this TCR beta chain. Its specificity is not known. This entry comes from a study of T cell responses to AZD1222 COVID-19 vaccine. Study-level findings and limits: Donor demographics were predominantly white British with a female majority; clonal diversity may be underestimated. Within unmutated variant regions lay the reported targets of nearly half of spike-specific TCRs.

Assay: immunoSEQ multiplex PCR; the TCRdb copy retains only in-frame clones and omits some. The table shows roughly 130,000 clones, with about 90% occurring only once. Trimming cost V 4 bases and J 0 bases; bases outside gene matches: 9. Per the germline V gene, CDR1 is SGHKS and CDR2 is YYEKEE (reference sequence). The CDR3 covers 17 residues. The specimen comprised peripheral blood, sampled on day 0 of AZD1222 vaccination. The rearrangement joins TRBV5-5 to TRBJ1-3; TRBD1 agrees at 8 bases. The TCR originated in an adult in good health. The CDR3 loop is CASSLVGQAISGNTIYF. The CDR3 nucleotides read TGTGCCAGCAGCCTAGTGGGACAGGCGATCTCTGGAAACACCATATATTTT. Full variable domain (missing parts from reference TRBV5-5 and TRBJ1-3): DAGVTQSPTHLIKTRGQQVTLRCSPISGHKSVSWYQQVLGQGPQFIFQYYEKEERGRGNFPDRFSARQFPNYSSELNVNALLLGDSALYLCASSLVGQAISGNTIYFGEGSWLTVV.